This T cell receptor (beta chain) stems from a study of blood T cell repertoires in COVID-19. The overall study: COVID-19 samples, acute and convalescent, were from the United States, Italy and Spain. PBMCs, B-cell-depleted T cells, or T cells were the source of the cDNA or gDNA that made up the material.

Looked up from germline, CDR1 is KGHSH and CDR2 is LQKENI. Trimming shortened V by 3 bases and J by 1 base, and 11 bases separated the two germline ends. This CDR3 comprises 15 residues. Original methodology: How many nucleated cells were present was estimated from reference gene primer amplification. This table comes from immunoSEQ multiplex PCR, and its TCRdb copy is limited to in-frame clones, with some not included. Clonal size and the V and J genes are those of that table, whereas D and trimming came from the DNA. The sample shows about 60,000 clones, about 80% of them seen only once. The TCR was taken from a man aged 55 to 69 with acute or convalescent COVID-19. The sequencing input was peripheral blood. The genes are TRBV18 and TRBJ2-3, with D maybe TRBD1 (5 bases). CDR3 in amino acids: CASSPDTARTDTQYF. The DNA for the CDR3 is TGTGCCAGCTCACCGGACACCGCCCGCACAGATACGCAGTATTTT.